This entry is about one T cell receptor (beta chain). Its specificity is unknown. The sample originates from a study of identifying expanded T cells in peripheral blood. V lost 1 base, J lost 4 bases, and 6 bases stayed unmatched. Germline lookup yields CDR1 LGHNA and CDR2 YNFKEQ. This CDR3 has 16 amino acids. Findings and limits, study-wide: Variance in clone template counts between roughly two-week samples significantly increased with total template count across all healthy donors. About 1.3 clones differed between technical replicates, versus around 15 and 19 over time.

The data were produced by immunoSEQ multiplex PCR, yet TCRdb's version contains in-frame clones alone and is incomplete. The profile shows tens of thousands of clones, 65% to 85% of them singletons. The receptor comes from a person aged 18-69 years in good health. V gene TRBV4-2 combines with J gene TRBJ1-2, with TRBD1 matching 10 bases. The specimen sequenced was blood. This chain's CDR3 is CASSQVGDRGSYGYTF. CDR3 DNA sequence: TGTGCCAGCAGCCAAGTCGGGGACAGGGGATCCTATGGCTACACCTTC.